The 9 T cell receptor beta chains below were found in one sample sequenced in a study of blood T cell repertoires in COVID-19. Using immunoSEQ multiplex PCR, the repertoire was profiled, and TCRdb retains in-frame clones only, with some absent. The data contain approximately 380,000 clones, about 88% of them singletons. Sequenced material: PBMCs or T cells enriched from blood (not recorded which). These receptors all come from a woman aged 18 to 35 who had recovered from COVID-19.

The chain carries TRBV27 and TRBJ1-2; D not resolved. V dropped 3 bases and J dropped 6 bases, with 20 bases sitting between them. The length of the CDR3 is 16 residues. Germline values: CDR1 MNHEY, CDR2 SMNVEV (reference sequence). This chain's CDR3 is CASSLVSDGLMNGYTF. For the CDR3, the DNA is TGTGCCAGCAGTTTGGTATCTGACGGACTAATGAATGGCTACACCTTC.

The rearrangement links TRBV5-4 to TRBJ2-7, with 7 bases identical to TRBD2. Germline V gives CDR1 SGHNT, CDR2 YYREEE (reference sequence). V lost 4 bases to trimming and J lost 3 bases; unmatched junction nucleotides: 7. There are 14 residues in the CDR3. CDR3 sequence (DNA): TGTGCCAGCAGCCCACCGGGACTATTCTACGAGCAGTACTTC. It encodes CASSPPGLFYEQYF.

The genes are TRBV6-5 and TRBJ1-1, with 11 positions matching TRBD1. J lost 2 bases, V lost 8 bases, and 7 bases had no gene match. Looked up from germline, CDR1 is MNHEY and CDR2 is SVGAGI. This CDR3 has 15 amino acids. CDR3 amino acids: CASYGQGAGNTEAFF. CDR3 sequence (DNA): TGTGCCAGCTACGGACAGGGGGCAGGAAACACTGAAGCTTTCTTT.

The V and J genes are TRBV5-4 and TRBJ1-1, with D uncertain. The length of the CDR3 is 15 residues. Trimming pared 3 bases from V and 1 base from J, leaving 13 bases between. The V gene's germline CDR1 is SGHNT and CDR2 YYREEE (reference sequence). The CDR3 loop is CASSSSLGGNTEAFF. In nucleotides, the CDR3 is TGTGCCAGCAGCTCCTCCCTGGGAGGGAACACTGAAGCTTTCTTT.

The chain uses TRBV6-2 or TRBV6-3 and TRBJ2-2, with 7 bases that match TRBD1. The CDR3 is 15 amino acids. Trimming cost V 6 bases and J 5 bases; bases outside gene matches: 9. The germline V gene encodes CDR1 MNHEY and CDR2 SVGEGT. The CDR3 loop is CASSHRGLGTGELFF. The CDR3 nucleotides are TGTGCCAGCAGCCACAGGGGATTGGGAACCGGGGAGCTGTTTTTT.

The CDR3 DNA reads TGTGCCGTTTATCCGGGACAGGGGAAGACCGGGGAGCTGTTTTTT. It encodes CAVYPGQGKTGELFF. The chain combines TRBV30 with TRBJ2-2; 10 bases agree with TRBD1. The J segment lost 5 bases and the V segment lost 8 bases, leaving 11 bases of the junction unmatched. The germline V gene has CDR1 GTSNPN and CDR2 SVGIG (reference sequence). The length of the CDR3 is 15 residues. The full variable domain, its missing parts supplied by reference TRBV30 and TRBJ2-2, is SQTIHQWPATLVQPVGSPLSLECTVEGTSNPNLYWYRQAAGRGLQLLFYSVGIGQISSEVPQNLSASRPQDRQFILSSKKLLLSDSGFYLCAVYPGQGKTGELFFGEGSRLTVL.

The chain employs TRBV5-1 and TRBJ1-6, with D perhaps matching TRBD1 (5 bases). V was shortened by 0 bases and J by 8 bases, with 15 bases between the two germline ends. This CDR3 has 16 amino acids. Germline loops: CDR1 SGHRS, CDR2 YFSETQ. CDR3 bases: TGCGCCAGCAGCTTGGCCTACGCAGGGTCTTATTCACCCCTCCACTTT. Its translation is CASSLAYAGSYSPLHF. The full variable domain, in which reference TRBV5-1 and TRBJ1-6 provide the parts outside the CDR3, is KAGVTQTPRYLIKTRGQQVTLSCSPISGHRSVSWYQQTPGQGLQFLFEYFSETQRNKGNFPGRFSGRQFSNSRSEMNVSTLELGDSALYLCASSLAYAGSYSPLHFGNGTRLTVT.

This chain connects TRBV4-1 to TRBJ1-5, with 7 bases lining up with TRBD1. The CDR3 covers 15 residues. Germline V CDR1 and CDR2: MGHRA, YSYEKL. J was trimmed by 6 bases and V by 5 bases; bases with no gene match: 10. In DNA form, the CDR3 reads TGCGCCAGCAGCACCCGACAGGGTGAGAGTCAGCCCCAGCATTTT. Translation: CASSTRQGESQPQHF.

This clone was seen more than once but under ten times. The chain links TRBV5-6 to TRBJ2-7, with D unclear. The germline V gene has CDR1 SGHDT and CDR2 YYEEEE. CDR3 length equals 12 residues. V gave up 6 bases and J gave up 3 bases, with 10 bases separating them. This CDR3 is CASNDESYEQYF. The DNA of the CDR3 is TGTGCCAGCAACGATGAGAGCTACGAGCAGTACTTC.